A selection of T cell receptor beta chains follows, all from one sample in a study of shared clonotypes between healthy human individuals. TCRdb's table, derived via immunoSEQ multiplex PCR, lists solely in-frame clones and lacks some. The sample lists hundreds of thousands of clones, roughly nine tenths occurring once. The sample comprised naive CD8+ T cells sorted from blood. These receptors were taken from a man aged 25-45 years in good health. CDR3s include the opening cysteine and the closing phenylalanine or tryptophan. The D gene is left open where the match is weak. Size is omitted from some rows. Given values are once, few, many or a class for expanded clones.

cdr3_nt,cdr3_aa,v_call,clone_size,j_call,d_call,cdr3_length
TGTGCCAGCGCGCCAAACAGGCGCTACGAGCAGTACTTC,CASAPNRRYEQYF,TRBV27,-,TRBJ2-7,-,13
TGTGCCAGCTCACCAACGCGGGACAGCAACACTGAAGCTTTCTTT,CASSPTRDSNTEAFF,TRBV18,-,TRBJ1-1,TRBD1,15
TGTGCCAGCAGCTTATGGTCCGGACCCTACAATGAGCAGTTCTTC,CASSLWSGPYNEQFF,TRBV7-9,once,TRBJ2-1,-,15
TGTGCCATCAGTGTGGCGGGACAGCACTATGGCTACACCTTC,CAISVAGQHYGYTF,TRBV10-3,-,TRBJ1-2,TRBD1,14
TGCAGCGTTGATGGTGGACAGGCGGATCAGCCCCAGCATTTT,CSVDGGQADQPQHF,TRBV29-1,-,TRBJ1-5,TRBD1,14
TGCGCCAGCAGCCGAAACCCGGGACAGGGAGGGGTCTACGAGCAGTACTTC,CASSRNPGQGGVYEQYF,TRBV4-3,-,TRBJ2-7,TRBD1,17
TGCAGCGGGGTGGGACAGGGAGAAATCAATGAGCAGTTCTTC,CSGVGQGEINEQFF,TRBV29-1,-,TRBJ2-1,TRBD1,14
TGTGCCAGCAGGGCCAGGGGGGATTTGGGTGGCTACACCTTC,CASRARGDLGGYTF,TRBV28,-,TRBJ1-2,TRBD1,14
TGTGCCACCCTGAATGGAAACACCATATATTTT,CATLNGNTIYF,TRBV7-9,once,TRBJ1-3,-,11
TGTGCCAGCAGCATCCTGGTCGGGCGGCTCAACATTCAGTACTTC,CASSILVGRLNIQYF,TRBV21-1,-,TRBJ2-4,-,15
TGTGCCAGCAGTTTATCATGGTTAAAAGACAATCAGCCCCAGCATTTT,CASSLSWLKDNQPQHF,TRBV27,-,TRBJ1-5,-,16
TGTGCCAGCAGCGTAAAGGGGAGCTCCTACAATGAGCAGTTCTTC,CASSVKGSSYNEQFF,TRBV9,-,TRBJ2-1,-,15
TGTGCCAGTAGTGCGACTAGCGGGAGTAATGAGCAGTTCTTC,CASSATSGSNEQFF,TRBV19,-,TRBJ2-1,TRBD2,14
TGTGCCAGCAGCCAAGGACTAGCGAACACCGGGGAGCTGTTTTTT,CASSQGLANTGELFF,TRBV2,-,TRBJ2-2,TRBD2,15
TGTGCCAGCAGCTTAGACCGGACAAGGAAGCCGTACTTC,CASSLDRTRKPYF,TRBV7-9,-,TRBJ2-4,-,13
TGTGCTAGTGGTTTGGTACAGGAGGTAGGGCGAAATAAAAACATTCAGTACTTC,CASGLVQEVGRNKNIQYF,TRBV12-5,-,TRBJ2-4,-,18
TGTGCCAGTGTCGGGACAGGAGTCGGGGAGCTGTTTTTT,CASVGTGVGELFF,TRBV19,once,TRBJ2-2,TRBD1,13
TGTGCCACCAGCAGATCGGGACTAGCGGCGTACCAAGAGACCCAGTACTTC,CATSRSGLAAYQETQYF,TRBV15,-,TRBJ2-5,TRBD2,17
TGTGCCAGCAGCGAAAGGGGTGGCACAGATACGCAGTATTTT,CASSERGGTDTQYF,TRBV13,-,TRBJ2-3,-,14
TGTGCCACCAGCACCGGCGGGGACCCCCAGCATTTT,CATSTGGDPQHF,TRBV15,-,TRBJ1-5,-,12
TGTGCCAGCAGCATAAGCGGAGAGCAGTTCTTC,CASSISGEQFF,TRBV7-6,-,TRBJ2-1,-,11
TGCGCCAGCAGCTCGGAGGGATACGAGCAGTACTTC,CASSSEGYEQYF,TRBV5-1,once,TRBJ2-7,-,12
TGTGCCAGCAGCTCCTTTGGCGGGGAGCTGTTTTTT,CASSSFGGELFF,TRBV7-9,-,TRBJ2-2,-,12
TGTGCCAGCAGCTTAACGGCTAGCGGGAGGCATGAGCAGTTCTTC,CASSLTASGRHEQFF,TRBV7-9,-,TRBJ2-1,TRBD2,15
TGTGCCAGCAGTGGGACAGGGGGTGGAGAGACCCAGTACTTC,CASSGTGGGETQYF,TRBV6-5,-,TRBJ2-5,TRBD1,14
TGTGCCAGCAGCGGTGGCAGGGGTTTCGAGCAGTACTTC,CASSGGRGFEQYF,TRBV2,-,TRBJ2-7,-,13
TGTGCCACCAGGCTGAATGACTACACCTTC,CATRLNDYTF,TRBV6-1,-,TRBJ1-2,-,10
TGTGCCAGCAGCAACCGGGACAGGCAAGAGACCCAGTACTTC,CASSNRDRQETQYF,TRBV25-1,-,TRBJ2-5,TRBD1,14
TGCAGCGTTGAAGATCTGGTGTTCGGTTTCTATGAGCAGTTCTTC,CSVEDLVFGFYEQFF,TRBV29-1,-,TRBJ2-1,-,15
TGTGCCAGCAGCGTAGGACGGAGCAATGAGCAGTTCTTC,CASSVGRSNEQFF,TRBV9,-,TRBJ2-1,-,13
TGTGCCAGCAGAGTAGCGGGAGGGCCACTTACGCAGTATTTT,CASRVAGGPLTQYF,TRBV7-9,-,TRBJ2-3,TRBD2,14
TGTGCCAGCAGCTTGGGAAGGCGGAACACCGGGGAGCTGTTTTTT,CASSLGRRNTGELFF,TRBV13,-,TRBJ2-2,-,15